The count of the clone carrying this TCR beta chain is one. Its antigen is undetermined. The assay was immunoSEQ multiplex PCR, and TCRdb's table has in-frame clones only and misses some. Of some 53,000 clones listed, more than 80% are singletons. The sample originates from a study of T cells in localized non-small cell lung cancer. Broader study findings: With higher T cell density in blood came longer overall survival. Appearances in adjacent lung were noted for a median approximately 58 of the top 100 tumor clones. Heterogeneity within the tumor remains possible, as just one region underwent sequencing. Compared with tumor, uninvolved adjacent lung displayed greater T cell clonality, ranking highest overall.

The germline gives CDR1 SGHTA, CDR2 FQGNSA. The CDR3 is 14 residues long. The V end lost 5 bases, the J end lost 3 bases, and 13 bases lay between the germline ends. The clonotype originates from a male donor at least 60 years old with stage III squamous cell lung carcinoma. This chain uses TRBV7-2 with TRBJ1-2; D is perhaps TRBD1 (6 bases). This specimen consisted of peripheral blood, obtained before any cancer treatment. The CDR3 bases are TGTGCCAGCAGCCCACGTGGGGGCGACTATGGCTACACCTTC. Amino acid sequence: CASSPRGGDYGYTF.